The source of this T cell receptor beta chain is a study of technical replicates of blood from several donors. Libraries were prepared by immunoSEQ multiplex PCR; TCRdb keeps only in-frame clonotypes and omits some of them. The sample shows some 70,000 clones, about 97% of them seen only once. Trimming removed 2 bases from V and 0 bases from J, with 6 bases in between. The germline V gene encodes CDR1 SGHTA and CDR2 FQGTGA. The CDR3 is 14 amino acids. The sequenced material came from T cells isolated from PBMCs. The chain recombines TRBV7-3 with TRBJ2-3; the D is unclear. The TCR originated in a human donor in good health. For the CDR3, the DNA is TGTGCCAGCAGCTTAGGCCATAGCACAGATACGCAGTATTTT. This sequence encodes CASSLGHSTDTQYF.